The 4 T cell receptor beta chains reported below all come from one sample, sequenced in a study of memory CD4+ T cells and cytomegalovirus serostatus. Repertoires were generated with immunoSEQ multiplex PCR, while TCRdb's copy carries only in-frame clones and drops some. The sample has about 48,000 clones; about 77% are singletons. Single viable CD3+CD4+CD8-CD45RO+ cells were sorted as the memory CD4+ T cells. The specimen was memory CD4+ T cells from blood. These receptors originate from an adult in good health and CMV-seronegative.

In its sample, this clone was seen a few times. The chain couples TRBV10-3 to TRBJ2-3, with 10 bases identical to TRBD2. This CDR3 has 19 residues. After removal of 2 bases from V and 3 bases from J, the junction contained 14 bases not matched to a gene. Germline V gene sequence: CDR1 ENHRY, CDR2 SYGVKD. For the CDR3, the DNA is TGTGCCATCAGTGAGAGGAGAAGGCTAGCGGGAGTTAGGACAGATACGCAGTATTTT. This gives the protein CAISERRRLAGVRTDTQYF.

The genes are TRBV5-1 and TRBJ2-7; TRBD1 agrees at 7 bases. Trimming cost V 7 bases and J 0 bases; bases outside gene matches: 10. The CDR3 covers 15 residues. The germline V gene has CDR1 SGHRS and CDR2 YFSETQ. The CDR3, as DNA: TGCGCCAGCTCGGGCCTGGACAGGAGCTCCTACGAGCAGTACTTC. Residues: CASSGLDRSSYEQYF.

The V call is TRBV7-9, the J call TRBJ2-7; 8 bases are shared with TRBD2. CDR1 SEHNR and CDR2 FQNEAQ come from the germline V gene (reference sequence). CDR3 length: 12 residues. The ends lost 5 bases at V and 13 bases at J; junction bases unmatched: 10. The CDR3 region has the DNA TGTGCCAGCAGCCCGGGGGGGCGGGAGAACTACTTC. Translating it yields CASSPGGRENYF. Drawing the rest from reference TRBV7-9 and TRBJ2-7, the complete variable domain is DTGVSQNPRHKITKRGQNVTFRCDPISEHNRLYWYRQTLGQGPEFLTYFQNEAQLEKSRLLSDRFSAERPKGSFSTLEIQRTEQGDSAMYLCASSPGGRENYFGPGTRLTVT.

The chain couples TRBV2 to TRBJ2-3; 13 bases match TRBD2. The CDR3 extends over 15 amino acids. Per germline, CDR1 SNHLY and CDR2 FYNNEI. Unmatched junction bases numbered 8, after V lost 8 bases and J lost 6 bases. In DNA form, the CDR3 reads TGTGCCAGCCGGGGACTAGCGGGGAGGGGCGATACGCAGTATTTT. Amino acid sequence: CASRGLAGRGDTQYF.